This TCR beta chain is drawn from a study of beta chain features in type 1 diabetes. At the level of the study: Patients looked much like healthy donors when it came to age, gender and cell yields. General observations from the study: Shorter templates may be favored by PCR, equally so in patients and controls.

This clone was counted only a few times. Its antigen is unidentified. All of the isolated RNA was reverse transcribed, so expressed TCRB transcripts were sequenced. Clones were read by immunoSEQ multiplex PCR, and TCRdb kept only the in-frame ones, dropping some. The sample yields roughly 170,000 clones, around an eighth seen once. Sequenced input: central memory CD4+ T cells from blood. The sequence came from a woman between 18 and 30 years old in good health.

CDR3 loop: CASSGQQNTEAFF. In DNA form, the CDR3 reads TGTGCCAGCAGCGGACAGCAGAACACTGAAGCTTTCTTT. The rearrangement joins TRBV7-2 to TRBJ1-1; possible D gene TRBD1, 6 bases. Trimming stripped 5 bases from V and 1 base from J, with 8 bases between. CDR1 and CDR2 from the germline V gene are SGHTA and FQGNSA. CDR3 length: 13 amino acids. The full variable domain, its missing parts supplied by reference TRBV7-2 and TRBJ1-1, is GAGVSQSPSNKVTEKGKDVELRCDPISGHTALYWYRQSLGQGLEFLIYFQGNSAPDKSGLPSDRFSAERTGGSVSTLTIQRTQQEDSAVYLCASSGQQNTEAFFGQGTRLTVV.